The clone carrying this TCR beta chain was recorded at least ten times. Its antigen is still unknown. Germline assignment: CDR1 DFQATT and CDR2 SNEGSKA (reference sequence). The V and J ends lost 4 bases and 2 bases, in that order; junction bases with no gene match: 13. The CDR3 runs to 17 residues. The source of the sample is a study of identical twins. The study, taken as a whole, reports: Memory repertoires lacked the insertion deficit that abundant cord blood beta clonotypes showed.

TCRdb recomputed calls from the 5' RACE reads with MiXCR, one row per CDR3 protein. The sample shows hundreds of thousands of distinct CDR3 sequences, around 6.1% of them seen only once. This TCR came from a man aged 18-30 years in good health. Material: naive T cells sorted from blood. This rearrangement joins TRBV20-1 to TRBJ2-1; 8 bases line up with TRBD2. The CDR3 protein is CSAMMVLSGGAYNEQFF. CDR3 sequence (DNA): TGCAGTGCTATGATGGTCCTAAGCGGGGGCGCCTACAATGAGCAGTTCTTC.